The following is a T cell receptor beta chain sequence with its context. Its target is not known. Profiling relied on immunoSEQ multiplex PCR, and the TCRdb table lists in-frame clones only, not all of them. The sample lists fewer than 100,000 clones; around nine tenths were seen once. These data belong to a study of T cell responses to AZD1222 COVID-19 vaccine. Findings and caveats of the study: Recipients of two AZD1222 doses showed rising Spike-specific TCR breadth and depth. Clonal diversity was possibly underestimated; the donors were predominantly white British and more often female. Epitopes outside B.1.351 and B.1.1.7 mutated regions reportedly drew nearly half of spike TCRs.

Pooled samples include second doses given at about 4 or 12 weeks. The CDR3 length is 13 residues. Germline V CDR1 and CDR2: KGHSY, FQNENV. With 4 bases removed from V and 1 base from J, the gap between germline ends came to 5 bases. Material: peripheral blood, obtained 28 days after the second AZD1222 dose. The chain carries TRBV16 and TRBJ1-3; D ambiguous. This clonotype originated in an adult who received the AZD1222 COVID-19 vaccine. The CDR3 loop is CASSRQSGNTIYF. CDR3 DNA: TGTGCCAGCAGCCGGCAGTCTGGAAACACCATATATTTT.